This TCR beta chain was identified in a study of CD8+ T cells in alopecia areata (dated by TCRdb to 2016 to 2018). Background on the whole study: Treated patients were enrolled in an open-label pilot trial of oral tofacitinib at 5 to 10 mg twice daily for moderate-to-severe alopecia areata. Tofacitinib was administered for 6 to 18 months, and 6 months of follow-up off drug were then conducted to assess delayed response and recurrence. For the treated patients, the SALT score, which quantifies what percentage of scalp surface area is affected, served as the measure of disease severity. To study T cell clonal expansion in alopecia areata, the researchers applied high-throughput TCRbeta sequencing to both the C3H/HeJ mouse model and human patients. In humans, TCRbeta sequencing was performed on scalp tissue and on sorted CD4+ and CD8+ peripheral blood T cells from healthy controls and from patients with patchy or totalis/universalis alopecia areata. Biopsies were taken from tofacitinib-treated patients at baseline and again at 4 and 24 weeks into treatment, and several of those patients also had a later scalp biopsy. Clonality in the scalp was compared among normal scalp (n=4), patchy alopecia areata scalp (n=8), and alopecia totalis/universalis scalp (n=8). RNA was obtained with the PAXgene miRNA kit for fixed scalp, the miRNeasy kit for PBMCs, and the RNeasy kit for mouse skin. TCRbeta CDR3 regions were amplified by immunoSEQ multiplex PCR with 35 Vbeta forward and 13 Jbeta reverse primers. Broader findings and caveats from the paper: Because the treated cohort was small and had only one nonresponder, larger studies are needed to examine links between baseline CD8+ expansion and response. Shared TCR sequences between patients were less evident than in mice, which may be partly attributable to HLA diversity in the patient population. During tofacitinib treatment, many expanded lesional clones stuck around in both scalp and blood, and this persistence may partly explain why relapse happens after treatment is stopped. Unlike mouse skin, which is dominated by gammadelta T cells, normal human skin has resident alphabeta T cells that are also sequenced, and this complicates analysis of the scalp TCR repertoire. Compared with normal scalp, lesional scalp had higher clonality and more expanded CD8+ clones, particularly in alopecia totalis/universalis, a pattern that suggests antigenic drive. Scalp clonality and the number of expanded CD8+ clones among the top 100 scalp clones were significantly decreased by tofacitinib.

Trimming costs V 0 bases and J 6 bases, and their ends lie 3 bases apart. The CDR3, from cysteine to phenylalanine, totals 11 residues. Kept here is only the CDR3 DNA, which spans 33 bases and is read in frame from base 1. For CDR1 and CDR2, the germline V gene (reference sequence) lists GTSNPN and SVGIG. Sample treatment or condition, as interpreted from the label and publication: oral pan-JAK inhibitor, 5-10 mg twice daily. Peripheral blood and lesional scalp punch biopsies were obtained from patients with alopecia areata. PBMCs were separated by density centrifugation and stained for CD3, CD4 and CD8, after which CD4+ and CD8+ T cells were sorted on a FACSAria. On this clone: What this receptor recognizes is not known. Per-base qualities were not stored, and no clone one base away is much larger. Other DNA sequences in this specimen translate into the identical CDR3.

The library was prepared using the immunoSEQ multiplex PCR assay. RNA was extracted from all samples and reverse transcribed into cDNA, which served as template for TCR sequencing. SuperScript III was used to make first-strand cDNA, primed with a 2:1 mix of oligo-dT and random hexamers. A synthetic immune receptor repertoire was used to assess amplification bias, and residual bias was removed computationally. Under the source paper's analysis protocol: After raw reads were preprocessed to remove errors, the CDR3 was defined following IMGT conventions as running from the conserved cysteine to phenylalanine. Clonality was computed by normalizing Shannon entropy by log2 of the number of productive unique TCRs and subtracting the result from 1. Scalp TCRbeta sequences were cross-referenced with sorted blood CD4 and CD8 repertoires so that the CD4 or CD8 identity of scalp clones could be inferred. Entries here come from immuneACCESS through TCRdb and include only in-frame sequences with V and J called. Some clones fail to appear in such tables; in the studies checked, an unresolved V gene covers under half of the shortfall, and the cause of the remainder is unknown. From that table come the V and J calls and clone size; the DNA was used to work out D and trimming. Here the sample has a few hundred thousand clones; around two fifths occur a single time. The ten largest clones take up about 0.48% of the sample.

This sample comprised CD4+ T cells sorted from blood, obtained around week 30, from a patient treated with tofacitinib. Recombination connected TRBV30 to TRBJ2-1, with the D gene not confidently named. This receptor was identified in a human donor with alopecia areata. The CDR3 region has the sequence CAWSVLNEQFF. The DNA is TGTGCCTGGAGTGTACTCAATGAGCAGTTCTTC.